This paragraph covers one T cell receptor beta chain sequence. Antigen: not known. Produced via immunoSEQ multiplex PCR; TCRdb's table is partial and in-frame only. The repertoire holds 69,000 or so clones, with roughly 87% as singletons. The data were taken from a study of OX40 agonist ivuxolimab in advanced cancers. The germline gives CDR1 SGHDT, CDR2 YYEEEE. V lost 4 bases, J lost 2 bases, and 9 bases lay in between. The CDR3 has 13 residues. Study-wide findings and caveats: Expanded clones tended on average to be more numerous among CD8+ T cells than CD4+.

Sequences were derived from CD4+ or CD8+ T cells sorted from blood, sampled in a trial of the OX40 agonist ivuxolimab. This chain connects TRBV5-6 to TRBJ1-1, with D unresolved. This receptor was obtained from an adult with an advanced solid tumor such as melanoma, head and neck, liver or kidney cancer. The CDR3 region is CASSEDVNTEAFF. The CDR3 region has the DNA TGTGCCAGCAGCGAGGACGTCAACACTGAAGCTTTCTTT.